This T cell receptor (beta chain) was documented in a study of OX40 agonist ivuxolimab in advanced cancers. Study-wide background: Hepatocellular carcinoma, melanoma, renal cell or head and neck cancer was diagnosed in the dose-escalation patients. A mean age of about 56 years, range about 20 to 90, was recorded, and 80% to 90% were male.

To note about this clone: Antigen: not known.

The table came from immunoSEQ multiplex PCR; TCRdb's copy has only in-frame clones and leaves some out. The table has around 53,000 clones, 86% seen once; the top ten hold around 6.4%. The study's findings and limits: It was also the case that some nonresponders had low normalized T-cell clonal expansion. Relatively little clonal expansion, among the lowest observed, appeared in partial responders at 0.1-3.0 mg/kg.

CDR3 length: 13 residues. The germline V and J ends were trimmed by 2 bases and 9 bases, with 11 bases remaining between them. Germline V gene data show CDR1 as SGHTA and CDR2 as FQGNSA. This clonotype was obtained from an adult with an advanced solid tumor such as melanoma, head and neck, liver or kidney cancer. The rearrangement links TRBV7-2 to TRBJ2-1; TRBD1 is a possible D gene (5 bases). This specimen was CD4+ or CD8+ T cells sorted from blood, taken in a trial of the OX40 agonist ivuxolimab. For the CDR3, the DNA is TGTGCCAGCAGCTTATCAGGGTATCGTGAGCAGTTCTTC. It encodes CASSLSGYREQFF.